The 26 T cell receptor beta chains reported below all come from one sample, sequenced in a study of T cells in Graves' hyperthyroidism and ophthalmopathy. Authors of the study amplified TCR beta CDR3 regions from RNA transcripts. The TCR CDR3 was amplified in a first-round RT-PCR using the HTBI primer set. TCRdb analysed the multiplex PCR reads with MiXCR anew, one entry per CDR3 protein. The table lists 340,000 or so distinct CDR3 sequences, approximately 15% of them singletons. The sample was blood. All receptors come from a man younger than 45 with Graves' hyperthyroidism.

This clonotype was counted ten times or more. V gene TRBV7-9 combines with J gene TRBJ2-7; no clear D. Germline V CDR1 and CDR2: SEHNR, FQNEAQ (reference sequence). The CDR3 is 13 residues long. Trimming removed 5 bases from V and 0 bases from J, with 8 bases in between. The CDR3 region has the DNA TGTGCCAGCAGCATGACTTACTCCTACGAGCAGTACTTC. This codes for CASSMTYSYEQYF.

V usage is TRBV20-1 and J usage is TRBJ2-5; 8 bases line up with TRBD2. CDR1 and CDR2 from the germline V gene are DFQATT and SNEGSKA (reference sequence). This CDR3 region has 13 residues. Trimming removed 5 bases from V and 5 bases from J; junction bases left unmatched: 7. CDR3 sequence: CSAPERGRETQYF. The CDR3 region has the DNA TGCAGTGCTCCCGAGCGGGGGCGGGAGACCCAGTACTTC.

At least ten counts were recorded for this clonotype. This chain links TRBV30 with TRBJ2-1; D unclear. The CDR3 has 14 amino acids. The germline V gene encodes CDR1 GTSNPN and CDR2 SVGIG (reference sequence). V gave up 7 bases and J gave up 2 bases, with 15 bases separating them. DNA of the CDR3: TGTGCCTCCTTGGCGGCAGCCACCTACAATGAGCAGTTCTTC. Its translation: CASLAAATYNEQFF. The whole variable domain, remainder taken from reference TRBV30 and TRBJ2-1, is SQTIHQWPATLVQPVGSPLSLECTVEGTSNPNLYWYRQAAGRGLQLLFYSVGIGQISSEVPQNLSASRPQDRQFILSSKKLLLSDSGFYLCASLAAATYNEQFFGPGTRLTVL.

V gene TRBV5-4 combines with J gene TRBJ2-1; the match to TRBD1 covers 8 bases. J lost 6 bases, V lost 5 bases, and 13 bases had no gene match. CDR1 and CDR2 from the germline V gene are SGHNT and YYREEE (reference sequence). This CDR3 is 16 amino acids long. CDR3 nucleotide sequence: TGTGCCAGCAGATCGGGGACAGGCCGTCTTAGCAATGAGCAGTTCTTC. Amino acids: CASRSGTGRLSNEQFF.

This clonotype has a handful of counts. The chain uses TRBV13 and TRBJ2-3; TRBD2 aligns across 7 bases. The germline gives CDR1 PRHDT, CDR2 FYEKMQ (reference sequence). This CDR3 is 13 amino acids long. V dropped 8 bases and J dropped 4; count of bases not matched to a gene: 6. The CDR3 bases are TGTGCCAGCGAGGCTAGCGGTTCAGATACGCAGTATTTT. Encoded protein: CASEASGSDTQYF.

This clonotype came up many times. The genes are TRBV3-1 and TRBJ1-2; D is unclear. CDR3 length: 14 amino acids. CDR1 and CDR2 (germline): LGHDT, YNNKEL (reference sequence). The germline V and J ends were trimmed by 0 bases and 4 bases, with 9 bases remaining between them. The CDR3 here is CASSQEERFYGYTF. In DNA form, the CDR3 reads TGTGCCAGCAGCCAAGAAGAACGGTTCTATGGCTACACCTTC.

The sample holds one count of this clonotype. A read error is possible here, since a much larger clone lies one base away. This chain connects TRBV3-1 to TRBJ2-1, with D possibly matching TRBD2 (6 bases). The J call may be wrong; the DNA end is better matched by TRBJ2-7. The CDR3 runs 17 residues. Germline CDR1 LGHDT, CDR2 YNNKEL (reference sequence). CDR3: CASSRHQPGTPYNEQYF. The CDR3 nucleotides are TGTGCCAGCAGCCGTCACCAACCGGGGACTCCATACAATGAGCAGTACTTC.

This clonotype was found many times. V is TRBV6-1 and J is TRBJ2-7; D might be TRBD2 (5 bases). Trimming took 5 bases from V and 3 from J, leaving 17 bases between them. Germline-derived CDR1 and CDR2 are MNHNS and SASEGT. The CDR3 loop spans 15 amino acids. The CDR3 nucleotides are TGTGCCAGCAGTTACCCCCGAGGCGGGTACTACGAGCAGTACTTC. It yields the protein CASSYPRGGYYEQYF.

This clonotype was observed at least ten times. The chain has TRBV5-1 and TRBJ2-1; the D is unclear. The CDR3 is 13 amino acids. V lost 3 bases and J lost 9, with 13 bases in between. Germline values: CDR1 SGHRS, CDR2 YFSETQ. The CDR3, as DNA: TGCGCCAGCAGCTCGACGGCTCTCAGTGAGCAGTTCTTC. It translates to CASSSTALSEQFF.

This clonotype came up many times. The rearrangement uses TRBV3-1 and TRBJ2-5; possibly TRBD1 for D (5 bases). The CDR3 has 13 residues. Trimming left V 5 bases short and J 6 bases short, with 13 bases between. Looked up from germline, CDR1 is LGHDT and CDR2 is YNNKEL (reference sequence). CDR3 sequence: CASSTKTVQTQYF. DNA for the CDR3: TGTGCCAGCAGCACCAAGACAGTACAGACCCAGTACTTC.

V is TRBV5-1 and J is TRBJ2-7; D may be TRBD1 (5 bases). This CDR3 region has 13 residues. CDR1 and CDR2 from the germline V gene are SGHRS and YFSETQ. Trimming pared 2 bases from V and 7 bases from J, leaving 13 bases between. The CDR3 coding sequence is TGCGCCAGCAGCTTTACAGGTCTGTGGGAGCAGTACTTC. The encoded protein is CASSFTGLWEQYF.

The sample holds many counts of this clonotype. The CDR3 DNA reads as TGTGCCACCAGTGGCCTGAACACAGATACGCAGTATTTT. Translation gives CATSGLNTDTQYF. The chain employs TRBV24-1 and TRBJ2-3; D uncertain. This CDR3 comprises 13 residues. Per germline, CDR1 KGHDR and CDR2 SFDVKD. Trimming stripped 5 bases from V and 2 bases from J, with 7 bases between.

This clonotype was detected ten times or more. V is TRBV24-1 and J is TRBJ1-1; possibly TRBD1 for D (6 bases). The CDR3 is 13 amino acids. The germline V gene has CDR1 KGHDR and CDR2 SFDVKD. V shed 2 bases and J shed 11 bases, with 14 bases lying between them. CDR3 bases: TGTGCCACCAGTGATTCTTCCCCGGGGGCGGCTTTCTTT. It encodes CATSDSSPGAAFF.

This clonotype was seen a few times. This chain connects TRBV7-9 to TRBJ2-2; D might be TRBD1 (7 bases). This CDR3 comprises 17 residues. The V end was cut by 3 bases, the J end by 5 bases, with 19 bases between. Germline values: CDR1 SEHNR, CDR2 FQNEAQ (reference sequence). Written as DNA, the CDR3 is TGTGCCAGCAGCTTGGGCCTCCACAGGGGAGGAACCGGGGAGCTGTTTTTT. It translates to CASSLGLHRGGTGELFF.

The sample holds a few counts of this clonotype. The genes are TRBV6-2 or TRBV6-3 and TRBJ2-2, with 11 bases that match TRBD1. This CDR3 contains 13 residues. Germline V gene sequence: CDR1 MNHEY, CDR2 SVGEGT. J lost 7 bases, V lost 11 bases, and 6 bases had no gene match. CDR3 residues: CASGQGAIGELFF. The DNA for the CDR3 is TGTGCCTCAGGACAGGGGGCTATCGGGGAGCTGTTTTTT.

For the CDR3, the DNA is TGTGCCAGCTCCCCCCCCCCGGGCCGGGCGGCAGATACGCAGTATTTT. Residues: CASSPPPGRAADTQYF. The V and J genes are TRBV18 and TRBJ2-3; D is ambiguous. From germline, CDR1 is KGHSH and CDR2 LQKENI. The CDR3 has 16 amino acids. Trimming removed 6 bases at V and 4 bases at J, with 20 bases between.

This CDR3 is CATSPPGLAGNTDTQYF. CDR3 DNA sequence: TGTGCCACCAGTCCCCCGGGACTAGCGGGAAACACAGATACGCAGTATTTT. The J gene is TRBJ2-3, the V gene TRBV24-1, with 13 bases identical to TRBD2. CDR3 length: 17 amino acids. Per germline, CDR1 KGHDR and CDR2 SFDVKD. V lost 6 bases to trimming and J lost 2 bases; unmatched junction nucleotides: 7.

V gene TRBV18 combines with J gene TRBJ2-7, with TRBD2 as a possible D gene (6 bases). Trimming took off 3 bases at V and 0 bases at J, with 12 bases between the two ends. CDR3 size: 15 residues. The germline CDR1 and CDR2 sequences are KGHSH and LQKENI. The CDR3 reads CASSPLQDYSYEQYF. The CDR3 bases are TGTGCCAGCTCACCTCTCCAGGACTACTCCTACGAGCAGTACTTC.

This clonotype was counted many times. The rearrangement uses TRBV7-2 and TRBJ2-5, with 7 bases identical to TRBD1. V shed 2 bases and J 5 bases; nucleotides not matched to a gene: 8. The CDR3 has 15 residues. Germline V gene lookup returns CDR1 SGHTA and CDR2 FQGNSA. CDR3 coding DNA: TGTGCCAGCAGCTTACGCCGACAGGGTATGGAGACCCAGTACTTC. This translates into CASSLRRQGMETQYF. The full variable domain, in which reference TRBV7-2 and TRBJ2-5 provide the parts outside the CDR3, is GAGVSQSPSNKVTEKGKDVELRCDPISGHTALYWYRQSLGQGLEFLIYFQGNSAPDKSGLPSDRFSAERTGGSVSTLTIQRTQQEDSAVYLCASSLRRQGMETQYFGPGTRLLVL.

This clonotype was detected a few times. V is TRBV7-9 and J is TRBJ2-7, with 8 bases lining up with TRBD1. The J segment lost 6 bases and the V segment lost 6 bases, leaving 7 bases of the junction unmatched. This CDR3 has 13 residues. Germline V gene lookup returns CDR1 SEHNR and CDR2 FQNEAQ (reference sequence). Here the CDR3 reads CASRSLTGGEQYF. The CDR3 DNA reads TGTGCCAGCAGATCACTCACAGGGGGCGAGCAGTACTTC.

The V gene is TRBV27, the J gene TRBJ2-2; 9 nucleotides align to TRBD1. The CDR3 consists of 16 residues. Per germline, CDR1 MNHEY and CDR2 SMNVEV (reference sequence). The V and J ends lost 7 bases and 5 bases, in that order; junction bases with no gene match: 11. The CDR3 coding sequence is TGTGCCAGCACGAGCACAGGGGGCGAAAGGACCGGGGAGCTGTTTTTT. It specifies CASTSTGGERTGELFF.

V usage is TRBV19 and J usage is TRBJ1-2; D is possibly TRBD1 (5 bases). Trimming removed 6 bases at V and 4 bases at J, with 15 bases between. CDR3 length: 14 amino acids. Per germline, CDR1 LNHDA and CDR2 SQIVND (reference sequence). CDR3 nucleotides: TGTGCCAGTAGCCGACAAGGGGCCGCCTATGGCTACACCTTC. Translating gives CASSRQGAAYGYTF.

This clonotype has just a few counts. This chain connects TRBV28 to TRBJ2-1; 8 nucleotides agree with TRBD2. Germline values: CDR1 MDHEN, CDR2 SYDVKM. V shed 5 bases, J shed 1 base, and the junction held 7 bases outside the gene matches. The CDR3 covers 16 residues. The CDR3 DNA reads TGTGCCAGCAGTGGGGGGGGCGGGGGGTCCTACAATGAGCAGTTCTTC. Encoded protein: CASSGGGGGSYNEQFF.

The rearrangement joins TRBV6-1 to TRBJ2-2; D could derive from TRBD1 or TRBD2 (6 bases each). The CDR3 totals 14 residues. Germline V gene lookup returns CDR1 MNHNS and CDR2 SASEGT. The V and J ends lost 8 bases and 5 bases respectively, with 15 bases between them. The CDR3 loop reads CASWAGGGTGELFF. The CDR3 DNA follows: TGTGCCAGCTGGGCCGGGGGCGGGACCGGGGAGCTGTTTTTT.

This clonotype was detected many times. The chain has TRBV5-1 and TRBJ2-3; tentative D call: TRBD1 (6 bases). Germline CDR1 reads SGHRS; CDR2 reads YFSETQ. Trimming took off 6 bases at V and 0 bases at J, with 11 bases between the two ends. This CDR3 has 14 residues. The CDR3 is CASIRGGSTDTQYF. As DNA, the CDR3 is TGCGCCAGCATCAGGGGCGGAAGCACAGATACGCAGTATTTT.

The J gene is TRBJ1-2, the V gene TRBV6-1; D gene unclear. The V end was cut by 6 bases, the J end by 4 bases, with 15 bases between. Germline V CDR1 and CDR2: MNHNS, SASEGT. This CDR3 region has 14 residues. The CDR3 DNA reads TGTGCCAGCAGCCCTCCCGGAGGGAGCTATGGCTACACCTTC. This encodes CASSPPGGSYGYTF.